This TCR beta chain was captured in a study of blood T cell repertoires in COVID-19. Study-wide background: In each case, the material was cDNA or gDNA derived from T cells, B-cell-depleted T cells, or PBMCs.

Seattle researchers signed up patients amid active infection and tracked them longitudinally. The germline V gene encodes CDR1 SGHNT and CDR2 YENEEA. The length of the CDR3 is 15 residues. Germline trimming cut 6 bases from V and 2 bases from J; bases unmatched to any gene: 4. Per the original methods: Researchers report that nucleated cell counts were estimated from reference gene primer amplification. Some clones are missing from TCRdb's copy, which holds only in-frame ones; the method was immunoSEQ multiplex PCR. V and J calls and clone size are as listed in that table; D and trimming were resolved from the DNA. The table lists about 210,000 clones, around 85% of them singletons.

The clonotype originates from a man over 45 with COVID-19, enrolled during active disease. The V gene is TRBV11-3, the J gene TRBJ2-2; 9 bases are a match to TRBD1. Source material: peripheral blood. This CDR3 is CASREGQGNTGELFF. The CDR3 DNA reads TGTGCCAGCAGGGAGGGACAGGGAAACACCGGGGAGCTGTTTTTT. The full variable domain, with the rest looked up from reference TRBV11-3 and TRBJ2-2, is EAGVVQSPRYKIIEKKQPVAFWCNPISGHNTLYWYLQNLGQGPELLIRYENEEAVDDSQLPKDRFSAERLKGVDSTLKIQPAELGDSAVYLCASREGQGNTGELFFGEGSRLTVL.